The text below deals with one TCR beta chain. The antigen is undetermined. The data are from a study of T cell responses to AZD1222 COVID-19 vaccine. Study-level findings and limits: Across the whole spike, CD4 TCRs peaked at regions 160-218 and 743-854. Among the donors, most were white British and more were female, and clonal diversity was possibly underestimated.

Pooling was applied to second doses at about 4 or about 12 weeks. The germline V and J ends were trimmed by 2 bases and 7 bases, with 12 bases remaining between them. The CDR3 loop spans 14 amino acids. The germline CDR1 and CDR2 sequences are SGHTA and FQGTGA. Here immunoSEQ multiplex PCR was the method, and the copy in TCRdb shows in-frame clones only, minus some. The sample records about 120,000 clones, about 86% being singletons. The chain has TRBV7-3 and TRBJ2-1; the D is unclear. Specimen: peripheral blood, collected 28 days after the second AZD1222 dose. This sequence originates from an adult who received the AZD1222 COVID-19 vaccine. The CDR3 spells CASSLGPGSNEQFF. Here the CDR3 DNA reads TGTGCCAGCAGCTTAGGGCCGGGTTCAAATGAGCAGTTCTTC.